The T cell receptor beta chain described here comes from a study of blood T cell repertoires in COVID-19. Whole-study context: T cells, B-cell-depleted T cells, or PBMCs provided the cDNA or gDNA that served as material.

V shed 8 bases, J shed 10 bases, and the junction held 11 bases outside the gene matches. In germline, CDR1 is SQVTM, CDR2 ANQGSEA. The CDR3 sequence is 14 residues long. This table comes from immunoSEQ multiplex PCR, and its TCRdb copy is limited to in-frame clones, with some not included. The sample shows about 250,000 clones, around nine tenths of them seen only once. Sequencing was carried out using peripheral blood. This chain connects TRBV29-1 to TRBJ2-1; 13 bases line up with TRBD2. This TCR was sampled from a man aged 18 to 29 with active or convalescent COVID-19. The CDR3 bases are TGCAGCACCGCCGGGACTAGCGGGGAGGGAGAGCAGTTCTTC. Protein: CSTAGTSGEGEQFF.